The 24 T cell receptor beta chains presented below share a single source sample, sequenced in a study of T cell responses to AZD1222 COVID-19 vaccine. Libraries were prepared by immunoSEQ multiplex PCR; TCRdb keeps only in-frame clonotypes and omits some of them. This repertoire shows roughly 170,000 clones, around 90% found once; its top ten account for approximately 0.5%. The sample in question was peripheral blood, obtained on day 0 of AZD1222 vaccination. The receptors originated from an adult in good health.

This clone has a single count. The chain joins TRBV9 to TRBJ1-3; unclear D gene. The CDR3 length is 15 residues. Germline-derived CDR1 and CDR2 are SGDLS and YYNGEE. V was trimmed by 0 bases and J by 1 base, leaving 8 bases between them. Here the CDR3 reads CASSVGVGSGNTIYF. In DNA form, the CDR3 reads TGTGCCAGCAGCGTAGGGGTGGGGTCTGGAAACACCATATATTTT.

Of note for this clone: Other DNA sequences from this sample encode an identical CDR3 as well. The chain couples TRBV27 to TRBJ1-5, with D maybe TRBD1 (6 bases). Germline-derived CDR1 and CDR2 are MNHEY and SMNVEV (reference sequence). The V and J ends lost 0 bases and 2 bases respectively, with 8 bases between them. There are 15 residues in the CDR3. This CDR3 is CASSLSQGRNQPQHF. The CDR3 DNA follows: TGTGCCAGCAGTTTATCACAGGGTCGCAATCAGCCCCAGCATTTT.

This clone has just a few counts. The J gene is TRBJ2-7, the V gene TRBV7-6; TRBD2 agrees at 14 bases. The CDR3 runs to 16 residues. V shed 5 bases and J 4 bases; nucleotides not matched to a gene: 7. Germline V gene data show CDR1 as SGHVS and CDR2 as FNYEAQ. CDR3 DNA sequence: TGTGCCAGCAGCACCTCCGGGACTAGCGGGGGTTACGAGCAGTACTTC. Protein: CASSTSGTSGGYEQYF.

CDR3 region: CASSLRGPGLHYSNQPQHF. The CDR3 DNA sequence: TGTGCCAGCAGCTTAAGGGGGCCAGGGCTGCATTATAGCAATCAGCCCCAGCATTTT. The rearrangement joins TRBV7-2 to TRBJ1-5; 7 bases are a match to TRBD1. The CDR3 contains 19 residues. V shed 2 bases, J shed 0 bases, and the junction held 13 bases outside the gene matches. Per germline, CDR1 SGHTA and CDR2 FQGNSA. Drawing the rest from reference TRBV7-2 and TRBJ1-5, the complete variable domain is GAGVSQSPSNKVTEKGKDVELRCDPISGHTALYWYRQSLGQGLEFLIYFQGNSAPDKSGLPSDRFSAERTGGSVSTLTIQRTQQEDSAVYLCASSLRGPGLHYSNQPQHFGDGTRLSIL.

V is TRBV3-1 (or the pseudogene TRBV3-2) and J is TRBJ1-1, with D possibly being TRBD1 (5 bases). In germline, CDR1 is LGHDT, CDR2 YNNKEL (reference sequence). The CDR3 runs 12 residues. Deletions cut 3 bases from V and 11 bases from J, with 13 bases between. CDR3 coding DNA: TGTGCCAGCAGCCAGGGTGGACAAAGGGCTTTCTTT. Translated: CASSQGGQRAFF.

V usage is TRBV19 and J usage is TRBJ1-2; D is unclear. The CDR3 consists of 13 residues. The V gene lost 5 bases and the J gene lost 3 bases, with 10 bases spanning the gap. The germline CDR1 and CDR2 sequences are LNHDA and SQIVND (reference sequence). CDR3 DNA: TGTGCCAGTAGTCAAGGGAAGTACTATGGCTACACCTTC. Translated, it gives CASSQGKYYGYTF.

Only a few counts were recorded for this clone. CDR3 sequence (DNA): TGTGCCAGCAGCCCCGATCAGCCCCAGCATTTT. Encoded protein: CASSPDQPQHF. V is TRBV3-1 (or the pseudogene TRBV3-2) and J is TRBJ1-5, with unresolved D. The CDR3 runs to 11 residues. Germline V lookup: CDR1 LGHDT, CDR2 YNNKEL (reference sequence). V gave up 4 bases and J gave up 5 bases, with 3 bases separating them.

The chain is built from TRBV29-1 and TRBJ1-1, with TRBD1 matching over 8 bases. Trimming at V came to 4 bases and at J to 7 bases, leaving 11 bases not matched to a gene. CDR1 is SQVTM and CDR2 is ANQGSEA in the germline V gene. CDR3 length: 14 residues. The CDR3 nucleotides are TGCAGCGTTGTTCCCCACAGGGGGGATAGTGAAGCTTTCTTT. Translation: CSVVPHRGDSEAFF.

The CDR3 DNA is TGTGCCAGCGGGCGACAGGTGCTCGGGGCCAACGTCCTGACTTTC. Amino acid sequence: CASGRQVLGANVLTF. This sequence joins TRBV28 and TRBJ2-6; weak D call: TRBD1 (6 bases). CDR1 and CDR2 (germline): MDHEN, SYDVKM. The V gene lost 8 bases and the J gene lost 4 bases, with 15 bases spanning the gap. CDR3 length equals 15 residues.

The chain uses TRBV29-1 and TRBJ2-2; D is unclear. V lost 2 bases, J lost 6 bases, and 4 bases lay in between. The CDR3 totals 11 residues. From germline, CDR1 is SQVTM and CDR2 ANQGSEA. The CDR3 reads CSVERAGELFF. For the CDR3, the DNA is TGCAGCGTTGAAAGGGCCGGGGAGCTGTTTTTT.

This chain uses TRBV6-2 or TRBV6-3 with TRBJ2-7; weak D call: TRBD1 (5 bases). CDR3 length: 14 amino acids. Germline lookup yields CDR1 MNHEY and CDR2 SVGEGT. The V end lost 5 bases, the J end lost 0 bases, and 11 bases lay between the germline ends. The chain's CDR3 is CASSPDTPSYEQYF. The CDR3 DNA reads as TGTGCCAGCAGTCCGGACACCCCCTCCTACGAGCAGTACTTC.

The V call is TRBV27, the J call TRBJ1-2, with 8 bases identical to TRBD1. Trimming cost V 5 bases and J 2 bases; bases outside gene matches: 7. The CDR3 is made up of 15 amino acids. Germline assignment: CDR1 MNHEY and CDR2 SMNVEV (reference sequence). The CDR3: CASSQTGGSNYGYTF. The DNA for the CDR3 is TGTGCCAGCAGTCAAACAGGGGGGTCCAACTATGGCTACACCTTC.

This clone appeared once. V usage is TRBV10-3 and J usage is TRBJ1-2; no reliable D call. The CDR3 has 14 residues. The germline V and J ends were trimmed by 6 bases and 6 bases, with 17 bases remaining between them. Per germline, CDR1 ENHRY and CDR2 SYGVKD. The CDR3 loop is CAISDKGGSNGYTF. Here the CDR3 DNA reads TGTGCCATCAGCGACAAAGGAGGGAGTAATGGCTACACCTTC.

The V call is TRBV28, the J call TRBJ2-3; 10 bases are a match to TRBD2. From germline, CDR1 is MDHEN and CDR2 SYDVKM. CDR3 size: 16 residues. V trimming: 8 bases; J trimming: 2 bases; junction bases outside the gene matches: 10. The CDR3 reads CASDPGTSASTDTQYF. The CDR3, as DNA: TGTGCCAGCGACCCCGGGACTAGCGCCTCCACAGATACGCAGTATTTT.

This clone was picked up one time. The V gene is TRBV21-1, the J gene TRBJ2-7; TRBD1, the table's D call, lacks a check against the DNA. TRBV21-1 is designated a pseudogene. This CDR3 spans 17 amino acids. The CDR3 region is CASSKCRQGTKTYEQYF. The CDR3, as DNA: TGTGCCAGCAGCAAGTGTCGACAGGGGACAAAGACCTACGAGCAGTACTTC.

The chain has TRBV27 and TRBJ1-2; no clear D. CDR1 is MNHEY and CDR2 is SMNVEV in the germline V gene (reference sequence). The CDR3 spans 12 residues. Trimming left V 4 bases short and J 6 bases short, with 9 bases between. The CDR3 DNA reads TGTGCCAGCAGTTCCCCCAGGAATGGCTACACCTTC. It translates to CASSSPRNGYTF.

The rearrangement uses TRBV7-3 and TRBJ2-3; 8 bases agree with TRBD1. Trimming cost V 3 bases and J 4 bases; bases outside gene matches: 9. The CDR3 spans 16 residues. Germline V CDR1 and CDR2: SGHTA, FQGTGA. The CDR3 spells CASSFTARTGPDTQYF. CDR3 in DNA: TGTGCCAGCAGCTTCACGGCGCGGACAGGGCCAGATACGCAGTATTTT.

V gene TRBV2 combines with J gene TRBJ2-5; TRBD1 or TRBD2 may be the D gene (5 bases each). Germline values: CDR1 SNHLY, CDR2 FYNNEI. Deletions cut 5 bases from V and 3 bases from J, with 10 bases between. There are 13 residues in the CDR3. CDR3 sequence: CASSRDGEETQYF. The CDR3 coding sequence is TGTGCCAGCAGTAGGGACGGAGAAGAGACCCAGTACTTC.

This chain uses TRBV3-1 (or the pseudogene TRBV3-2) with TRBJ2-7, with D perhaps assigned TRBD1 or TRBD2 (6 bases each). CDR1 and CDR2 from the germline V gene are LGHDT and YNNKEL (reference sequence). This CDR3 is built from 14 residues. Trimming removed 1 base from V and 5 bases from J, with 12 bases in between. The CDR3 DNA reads TGTGCCAGCAGCCAAGTCGGGGGCCTCGACGAGCAGTACTTC. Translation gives CASSQVGGLDEQYF.

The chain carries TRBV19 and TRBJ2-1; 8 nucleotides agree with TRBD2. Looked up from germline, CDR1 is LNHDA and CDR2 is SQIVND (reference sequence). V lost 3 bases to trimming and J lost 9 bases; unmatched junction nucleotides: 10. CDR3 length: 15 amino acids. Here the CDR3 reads CASSIAEAGVAEQFF. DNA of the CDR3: TGTGCCAGTAGTATTGCTGAAGCGGGAGTCGCTGAGCAGTTCTTC. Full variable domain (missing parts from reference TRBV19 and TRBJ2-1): DGGITQSPKYLFRKEGQNVTLSCEQNLNHDAMYWYRQDPGQGLRLIYYSQIVNDFQKGDIAEGYSVSREKKESFPLTVTSAQKNPTAFYLCASSIAEAGVAEQFFGPGTRLTVL.

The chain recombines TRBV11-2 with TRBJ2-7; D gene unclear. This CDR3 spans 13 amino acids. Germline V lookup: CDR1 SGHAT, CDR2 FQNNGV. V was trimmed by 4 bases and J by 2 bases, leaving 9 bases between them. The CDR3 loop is CASSYQEAYEQYF. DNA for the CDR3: TGTGCCAGCAGCTATCAGGAAGCCTACGAGCAGTACTTC.

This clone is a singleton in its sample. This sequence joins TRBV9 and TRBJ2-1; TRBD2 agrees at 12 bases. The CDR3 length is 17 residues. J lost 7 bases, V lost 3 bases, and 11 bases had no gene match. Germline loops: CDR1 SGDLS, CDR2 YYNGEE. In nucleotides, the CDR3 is TGTGCCAGCAGCGCCCGGGGGGGGCTAGCGGGAGGGAATGAGCAGTTCTTC. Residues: CASSARGGLAGGNEQFF. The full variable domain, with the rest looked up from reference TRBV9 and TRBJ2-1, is DSGVTQTPKHLITATGQRVTLRCSPRSGDLSVYWYQQSLDQGLQFLIQYYNGEERAKGNILERFSAQQFPDLHSELNLSSLELGDSALYFCASSARGGLAGGNEQFFGPGTRLTVL.

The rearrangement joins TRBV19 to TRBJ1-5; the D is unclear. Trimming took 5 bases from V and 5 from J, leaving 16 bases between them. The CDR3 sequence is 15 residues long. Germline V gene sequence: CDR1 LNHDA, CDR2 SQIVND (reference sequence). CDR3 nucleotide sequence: TGTGCCAGTAGTCCGTGGGCCTCGAGCCATCAGCCCCAGCATTTT. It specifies CASSPWASSHQPQHF.

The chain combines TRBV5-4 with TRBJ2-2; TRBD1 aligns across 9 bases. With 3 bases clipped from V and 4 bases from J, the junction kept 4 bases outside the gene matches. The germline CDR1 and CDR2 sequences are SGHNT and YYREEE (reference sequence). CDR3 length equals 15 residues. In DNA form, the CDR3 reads TGTGCCAGCAGCTCCGGGACAGGGTTCACCGGGGAGCTGTTTTTT. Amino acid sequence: CASSSGTGFTGELFF.